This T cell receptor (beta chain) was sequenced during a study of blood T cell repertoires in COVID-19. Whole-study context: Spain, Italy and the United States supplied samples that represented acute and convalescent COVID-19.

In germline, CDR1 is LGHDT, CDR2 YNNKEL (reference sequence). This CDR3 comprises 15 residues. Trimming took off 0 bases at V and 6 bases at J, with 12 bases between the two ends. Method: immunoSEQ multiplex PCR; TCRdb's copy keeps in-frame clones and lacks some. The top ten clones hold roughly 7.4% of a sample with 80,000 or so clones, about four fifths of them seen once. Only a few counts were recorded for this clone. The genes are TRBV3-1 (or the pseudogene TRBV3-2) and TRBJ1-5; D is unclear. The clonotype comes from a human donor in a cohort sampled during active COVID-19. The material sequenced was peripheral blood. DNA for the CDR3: TGTGCCAGCAGCCAAGATATAAGCCAGGCTCAGCCCCAGCATTTT. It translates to CASSQDISQAQPQHF.